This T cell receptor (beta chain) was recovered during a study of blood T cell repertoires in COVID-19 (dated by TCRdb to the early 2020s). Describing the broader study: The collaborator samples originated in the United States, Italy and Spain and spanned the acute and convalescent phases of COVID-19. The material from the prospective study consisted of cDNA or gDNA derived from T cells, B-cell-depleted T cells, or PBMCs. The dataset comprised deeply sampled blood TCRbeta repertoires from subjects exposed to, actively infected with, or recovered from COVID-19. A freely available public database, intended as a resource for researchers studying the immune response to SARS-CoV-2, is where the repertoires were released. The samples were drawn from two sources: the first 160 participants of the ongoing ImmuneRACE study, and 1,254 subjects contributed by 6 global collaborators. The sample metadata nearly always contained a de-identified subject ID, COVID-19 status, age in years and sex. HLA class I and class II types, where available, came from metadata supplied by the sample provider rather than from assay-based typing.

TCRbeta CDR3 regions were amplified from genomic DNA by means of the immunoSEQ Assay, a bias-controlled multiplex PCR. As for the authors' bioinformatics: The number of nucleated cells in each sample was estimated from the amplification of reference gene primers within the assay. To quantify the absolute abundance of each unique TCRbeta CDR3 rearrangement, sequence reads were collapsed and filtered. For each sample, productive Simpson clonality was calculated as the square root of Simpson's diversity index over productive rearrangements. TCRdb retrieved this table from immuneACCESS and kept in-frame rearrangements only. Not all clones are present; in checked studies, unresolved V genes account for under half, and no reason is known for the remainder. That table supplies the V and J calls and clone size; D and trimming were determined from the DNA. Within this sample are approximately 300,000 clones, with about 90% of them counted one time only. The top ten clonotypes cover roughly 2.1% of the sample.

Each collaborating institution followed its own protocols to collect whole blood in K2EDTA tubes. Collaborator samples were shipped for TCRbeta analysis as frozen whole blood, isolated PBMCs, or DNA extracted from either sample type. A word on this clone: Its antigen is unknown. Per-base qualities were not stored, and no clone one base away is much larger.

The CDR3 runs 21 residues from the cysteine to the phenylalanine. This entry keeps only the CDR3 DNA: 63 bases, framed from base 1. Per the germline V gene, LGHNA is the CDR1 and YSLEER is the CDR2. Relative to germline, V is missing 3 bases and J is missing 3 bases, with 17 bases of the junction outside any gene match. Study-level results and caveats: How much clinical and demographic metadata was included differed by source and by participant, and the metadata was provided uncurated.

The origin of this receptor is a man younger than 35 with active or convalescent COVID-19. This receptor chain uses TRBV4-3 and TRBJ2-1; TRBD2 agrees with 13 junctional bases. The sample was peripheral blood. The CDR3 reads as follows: CASSHEWTSGGRPPDYNEQFF. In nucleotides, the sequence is TGCGCCAGCAGCCACGAATGGACTAGCGGGGGAAGACCCCCCGACTACAATGAGCAGTTCTTC.